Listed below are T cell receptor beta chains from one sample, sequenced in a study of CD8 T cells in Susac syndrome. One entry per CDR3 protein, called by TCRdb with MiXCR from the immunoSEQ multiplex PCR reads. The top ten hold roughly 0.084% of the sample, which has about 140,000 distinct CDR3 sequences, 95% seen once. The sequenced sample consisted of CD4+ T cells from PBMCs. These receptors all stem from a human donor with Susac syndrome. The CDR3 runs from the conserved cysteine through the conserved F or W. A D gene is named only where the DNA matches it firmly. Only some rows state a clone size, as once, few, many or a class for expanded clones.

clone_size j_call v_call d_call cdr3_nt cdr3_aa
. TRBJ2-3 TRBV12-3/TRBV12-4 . TGTGCCAGCGCCCAGAGGGGGGTGAGCACAGATACGCAGTATTTT CASAQRGVSTDTQYF
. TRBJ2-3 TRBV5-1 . TGCGCCAGCAGCTTGGGTCCCGATTCATATACGCAGTATTTT CASSLGPDSYTQYF
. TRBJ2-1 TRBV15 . TGTGCCACCAGCAGAGATCTCCGGGTTAATGAGCAGTTCTTC CATSRDLRVNEQFF
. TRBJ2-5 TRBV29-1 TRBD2 TGCAGCGTTGTCGGGGGGGCTTTCGAGACCCAGTACTTC CSVVGGAFETQYF
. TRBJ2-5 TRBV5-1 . TGCGCCAGCAGTCGGGACGGAGGCCAAGAGACCCAGTACTTC CASSRDGGQETQYF
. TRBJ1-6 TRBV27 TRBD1 TGTGCCAGCAAGCGAGAAGGACAGGCGAATTCACCCCTCCACTTT CASKREGQANSPLHF
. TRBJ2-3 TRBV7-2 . TGTGCCAGCAGCTTAACTTACGTGGCAGATACGCAGTATTTT CASSLTYVADTQYF
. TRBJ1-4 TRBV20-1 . TGCAGTGCACTCGACAGAAACAATGAAAAACTGTTTTTT CSALDRNNEKLFF
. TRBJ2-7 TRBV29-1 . TGCAGCGTTGCCCCATTGACTAGTCGCTACGAGCAGTACTTC CSVAPLTSRYEQYF
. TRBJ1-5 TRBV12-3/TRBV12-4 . TGTGCCAGCAGTTTACGGAGGGCGAATCAGCCCCAGCATTTT CASSLRRANQPQHF
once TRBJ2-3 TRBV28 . TGTGCCAGCAGTTTGACGGGAATTGTGACAGATACGCAGTATTTT CASSLTGIVTDTQYF
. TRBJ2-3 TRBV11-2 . TGTGCCAGCAGCTTTACCTCCGGGGGCACAGATACGCAGTATTTT CASSFTSGGTDTQYF
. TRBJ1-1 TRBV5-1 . TGCGCCAGCAGCATAGGGGAGGCGAACACTGAAGCTTTCTTT CASSIGEANTEAFF
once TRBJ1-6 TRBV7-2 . TGTGCCAGCGGCCGAGGGAACTATAATTCACCCCTCCACTTT CASGRGNYNSPLHF
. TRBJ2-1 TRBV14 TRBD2 TGTGCCAGCAGCCGCCTGACTAGCGGGGCCTACAATGAGCAGTTCTTC CASSRLTSGAYNEQFF
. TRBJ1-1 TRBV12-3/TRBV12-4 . TGTGCCAGCAGACCGGTCCCTTGGAGCGCTGAAGCTTTCTTT CASRPVPWSAEAFF
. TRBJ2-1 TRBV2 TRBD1 TGTGCCAGCGGGACAGGGAACGATGAGCAGTTCTTC CASGTGNDEQFF
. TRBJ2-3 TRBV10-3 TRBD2 TGTGCCATCAGTGAAATTGAAGCGGGGGTCACAGATACGCAGTATTTT CAISEIEAGVTDTQYF
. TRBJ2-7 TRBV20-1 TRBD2 TGCAGTGCTAGAGACCCGGGACTAGCGGGAGGGGACGAGCAGTACTTC CSARDPGLAGGDEQYF
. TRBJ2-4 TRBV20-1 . TGCAGTGCTAGTCCGGGGGTACTAGCCAAAAACATTCAGTACTTC CSASPGVLAKNIQYF
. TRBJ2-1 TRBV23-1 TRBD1 TGCGCCAGCACGGACAGGGGAGGACTCAAACCCAATGAGCAGTTCTTC CASTDRGGLKPNEQFF
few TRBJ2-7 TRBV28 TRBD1 TGTGCCAGCAGTCGGACAGGGTCCTCCTACGAGCAGTACTTC CASSRTGSSYEQYF
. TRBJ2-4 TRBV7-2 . TGTGCCAGCAGACGACAGACAGATTCCATTCAGTACTTC CASRRQTDSIQYF
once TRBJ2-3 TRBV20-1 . TGCAGTGCAGCCCCCCCAGTATCGCCAGATACGCAGTATTTT CSAAPPVSPDTQYF
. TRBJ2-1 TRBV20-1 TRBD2 TGCAGTGCTATCCGAGCGGGGGGAGCCGGTGAGCAGTTCTTC CSAIRAGGAGEQFF
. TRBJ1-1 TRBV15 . TGTGCCACCAGCGGGGGGAACCCCGAAGCTTTCTTT CATSGGNPEAFF
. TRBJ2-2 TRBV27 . TGTGCCAGCAATGGCGTGGGTGGGACCGGGGAGCTGTTTTTT CASNGVGGTGELFF